The 4 T cell receptor beta chains given below trace back to one sample, sequenced in a study of graft-versus-host responses after intestinal transplantation. The antigens these receptors bind are not known. Data came from immunoSEQ multiplex PCR; TCRdb stores just in-frame clones and leaves some out. The sample includes 95,000 to 110,000 clones, more than 75% of them seen just once. This specimen consisted of unstimulated CD4+ T cells sorted from spleen or lymph node cells, obtained before intestinal transplant. The receptors come from a human donor who received an intestinal transplant.

The V and J genes are TRBV7-2 and TRBJ1-2, with a tentative D call TRBD1 (5 bases). The CDR3 length is 13 residues. Trimming removed 6 bases from V and 7 bases from J, with 15 bases in between. CDR1 SGHTA and CDR2 FQGNSA come from the germline V gene. The CDR3 nucleotides read TGTGCCAGCAGACCCTCAGGGCTGAGTGGCTACACCTTC. Translating gives CASRPSGLSGYTF.

The chain carries TRBV5-1 and TRBJ1-3; 8 bases are a match to TRBD1. Germline values: CDR1 SGHRS, CDR2 YFSETQ. This CDR3 comprises 15 residues. Germline trimming cut 1 base from V and 0 bases from J; bases unmatched to any gene: 0. CDR3 in DNA: TGCGCCAGCAGCTTGACAGGGGGCTCTGGAAACACCATATATTTT. Its translation is CASSLTGGSGNTIYF.

The V gene is TRBV10-2, the J gene TRBJ2-3; D unclear. This CDR3 is 13 amino acids long. V was shortened by 6 bases and J by 6 bases, with 13 bases between the two germline ends. Per germline, CDR1 WSHSY and CDR2 SAAADI. CDR3 residues: CASSPPSRDTQYF. In DNA form, the CDR3 reads TGCGCCAGCAGCCCCCCATCCCGGGATACGCAGTATTTT.

The rearrangement uses TRBV18 and TRBJ1-1, with D uncertain. Germline V lookup: CDR1 KGHSH, CDR2 LQKENI. The CDR3 consists of 15 residues. Trimming cost V 3 bases and J 6 bases, with 17 bases left between them. The CDR3 DNA sequence: TGTGCCAGCTCACCGCGGACCGCGACGTGGGCTGAAGCTTTCTTT. Amino acid sequence: CASSPRTATWAEAFF.